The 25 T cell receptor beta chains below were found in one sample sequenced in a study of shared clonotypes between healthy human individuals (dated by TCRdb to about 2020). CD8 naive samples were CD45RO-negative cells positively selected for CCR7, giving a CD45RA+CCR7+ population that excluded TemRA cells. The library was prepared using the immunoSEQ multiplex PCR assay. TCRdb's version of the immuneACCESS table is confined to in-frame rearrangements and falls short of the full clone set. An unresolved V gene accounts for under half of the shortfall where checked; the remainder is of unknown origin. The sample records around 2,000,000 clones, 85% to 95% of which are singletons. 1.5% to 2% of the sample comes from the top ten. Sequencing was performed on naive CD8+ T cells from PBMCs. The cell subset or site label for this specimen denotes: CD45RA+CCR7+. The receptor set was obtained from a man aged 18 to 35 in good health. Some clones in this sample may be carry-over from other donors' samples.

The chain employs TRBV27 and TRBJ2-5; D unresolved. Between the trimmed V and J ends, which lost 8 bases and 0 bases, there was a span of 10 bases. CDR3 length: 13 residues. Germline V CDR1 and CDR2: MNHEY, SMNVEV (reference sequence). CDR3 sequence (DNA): TGTGCCAGCTCAAATTTTTACCAAGAGACCCAGTACTTC. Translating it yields CASSNFYQETQYF.

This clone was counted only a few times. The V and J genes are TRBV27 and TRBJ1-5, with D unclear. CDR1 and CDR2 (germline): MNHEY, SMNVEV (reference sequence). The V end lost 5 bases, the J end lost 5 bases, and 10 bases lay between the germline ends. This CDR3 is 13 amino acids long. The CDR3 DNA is TGTGCCAGCAGTCCCCGGGTATATCAGCCCCAGCATTTT. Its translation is CASSPRVYQPQHF.

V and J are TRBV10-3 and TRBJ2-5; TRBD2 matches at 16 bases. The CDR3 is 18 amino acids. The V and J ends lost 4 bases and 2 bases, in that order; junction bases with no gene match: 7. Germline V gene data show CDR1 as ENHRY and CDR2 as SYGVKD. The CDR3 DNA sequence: TGTGCCATCAGTGGTGGGACTAGCGGGAGGGCCGCTCAAGAGACCCAGTACTTC. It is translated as CAISGGTSGRAAQETQYF.

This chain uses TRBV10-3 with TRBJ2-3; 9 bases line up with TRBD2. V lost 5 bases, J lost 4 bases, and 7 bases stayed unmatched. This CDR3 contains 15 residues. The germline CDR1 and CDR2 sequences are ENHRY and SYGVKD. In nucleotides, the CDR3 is TGTGCCATCAGTTCATTAGCGGGAGCTCCAGATACGCAGTATTTT. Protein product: CAISSLAGAPDTQYF.

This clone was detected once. CDR3 protein: CSVEYGEGLYEQFF. CDR3 DNA sequence: TGCAGCGTTGAATATGGGGAGGGCCTATATGAGCAGTTCTTC. The chain has TRBV29-1 and TRBJ2-1; 7 nucleotides agree with TRBD2. V lost 2 bases, J lost 8 bases, and 9 bases stayed unmatched. Germline V gene sequence: CDR1 SQVTM, CDR2 ANQGSEA. This CDR3 has 14 residues.

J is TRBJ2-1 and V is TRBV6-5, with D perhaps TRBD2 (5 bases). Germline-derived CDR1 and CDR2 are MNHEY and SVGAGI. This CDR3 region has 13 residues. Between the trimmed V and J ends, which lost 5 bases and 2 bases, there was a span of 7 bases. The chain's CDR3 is CASSLGTYNEQFF. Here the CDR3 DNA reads TGTGCCAGCAGTCTCGGGACCTACAATGAGCAGTTCTTC.

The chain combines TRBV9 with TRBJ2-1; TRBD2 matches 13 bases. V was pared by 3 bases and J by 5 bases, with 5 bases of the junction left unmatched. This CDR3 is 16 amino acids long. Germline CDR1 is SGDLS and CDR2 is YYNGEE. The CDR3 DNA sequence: TGTGCCAGCAGCGGGACTAGCGGGGGAGGGCACAATGAGCAGTTCTTC. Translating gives CASSGTSGGGHNEQFF.

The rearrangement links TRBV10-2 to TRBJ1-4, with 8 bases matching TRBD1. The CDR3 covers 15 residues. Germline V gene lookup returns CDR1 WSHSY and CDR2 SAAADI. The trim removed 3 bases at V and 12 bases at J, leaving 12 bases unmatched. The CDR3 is CASSDWFGTGVELFF. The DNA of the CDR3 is TGCGCCAGCAGTGATTGGTTCGGGACAGGAGTGGAACTGTTTTTT.

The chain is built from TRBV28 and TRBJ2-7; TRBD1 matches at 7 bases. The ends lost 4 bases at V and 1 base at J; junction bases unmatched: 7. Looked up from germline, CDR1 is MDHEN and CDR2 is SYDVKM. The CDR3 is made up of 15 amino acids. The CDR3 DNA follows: TGTGCCAGCAGTTCGTCCGGGACAGTTTCCTACGAGCAGTACTTC. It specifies CASSSSGTVSYEQYF.

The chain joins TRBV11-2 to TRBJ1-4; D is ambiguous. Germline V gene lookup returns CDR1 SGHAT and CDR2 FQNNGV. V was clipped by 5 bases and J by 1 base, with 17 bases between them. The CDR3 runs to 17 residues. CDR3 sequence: CASSPDDVVGTNEKLFF. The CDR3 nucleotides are TGTGCCAGCAGCCCCGATGATGTGGTGGGAACTAATGAAAAACTGTTTTTT.

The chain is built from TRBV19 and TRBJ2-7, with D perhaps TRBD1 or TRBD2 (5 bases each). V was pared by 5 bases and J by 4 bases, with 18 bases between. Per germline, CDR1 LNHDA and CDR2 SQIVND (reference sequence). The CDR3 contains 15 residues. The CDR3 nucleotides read TGTGCCAGTAGTTTACGGGGACCCACGTCGTACGAGCAGTACTTC. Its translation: CASSLRGPTSYEQYF.

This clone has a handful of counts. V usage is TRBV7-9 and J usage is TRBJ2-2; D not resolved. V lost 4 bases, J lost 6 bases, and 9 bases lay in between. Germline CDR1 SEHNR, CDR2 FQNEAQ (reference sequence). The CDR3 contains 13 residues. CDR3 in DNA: TGTGCCAGCAGCTCGGCTTCCTCCGGGGAGCTGTTTTTT. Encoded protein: CASSSASSGELFF.

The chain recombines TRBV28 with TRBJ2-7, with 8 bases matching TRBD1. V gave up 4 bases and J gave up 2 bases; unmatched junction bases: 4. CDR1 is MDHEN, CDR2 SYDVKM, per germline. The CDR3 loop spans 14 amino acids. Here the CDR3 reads CASSWDRRTYEQYF. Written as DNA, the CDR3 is TGTGCCAGCAGTTGGGACAGGAGAACCTACGAGCAGTACTTC.

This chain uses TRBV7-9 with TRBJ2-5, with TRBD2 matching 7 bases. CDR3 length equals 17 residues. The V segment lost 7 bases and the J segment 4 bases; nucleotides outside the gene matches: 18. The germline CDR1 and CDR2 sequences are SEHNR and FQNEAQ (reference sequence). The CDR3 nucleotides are TGTGCCAGCAACACAAGGGAGCAGGGAGGGTCCACAGAGACCCAGTACTTC. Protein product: CASNTREQGGSTETQYF.

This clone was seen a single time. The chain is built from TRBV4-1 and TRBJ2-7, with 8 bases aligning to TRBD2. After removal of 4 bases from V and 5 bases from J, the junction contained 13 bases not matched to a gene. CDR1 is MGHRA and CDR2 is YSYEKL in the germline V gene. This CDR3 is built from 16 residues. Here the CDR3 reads CASSPAPGGTFDEQYF. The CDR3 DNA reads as TGCGCCAGCAGCCCCGCGCCGGGAGGGACTTTCGACGAGCAGTACTTC.

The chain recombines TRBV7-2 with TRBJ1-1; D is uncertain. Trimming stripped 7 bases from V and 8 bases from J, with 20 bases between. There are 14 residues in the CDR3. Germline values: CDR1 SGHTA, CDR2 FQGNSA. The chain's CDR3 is CASTPSVGLAEAFF. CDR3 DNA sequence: TGTGCCAGCACCCCGTCGGTGGGGTTGGCGGAAGCTTTCTTT.

The CDR3 DNA reads as TGTGCCAGCAGCGGGGTTAGGGGCAGGACGGTGGTGAACACTGAAGCTTTCTTT. Protein: CASSGVRGRTVVNTEAFF. V and J are TRBV7-9 and TRBJ1-1, with a possible D match to TRBD1 (5 bases). V gave up 5 bases and J gave up 0 bases, with 22 bases separating them. CDR1 and CDR2 (germline): SEHNR, FQNEAQ (reference sequence). There are 18 residues in the CDR3.

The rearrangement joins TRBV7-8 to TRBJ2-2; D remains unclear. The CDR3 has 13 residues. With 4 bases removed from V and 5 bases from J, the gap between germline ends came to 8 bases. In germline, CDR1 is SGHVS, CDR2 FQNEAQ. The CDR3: CASSSKETGELFF. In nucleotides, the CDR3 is TGTGCCAGCAGCTCAAAGGAGACCGGGGAGCTGTTTTTT.

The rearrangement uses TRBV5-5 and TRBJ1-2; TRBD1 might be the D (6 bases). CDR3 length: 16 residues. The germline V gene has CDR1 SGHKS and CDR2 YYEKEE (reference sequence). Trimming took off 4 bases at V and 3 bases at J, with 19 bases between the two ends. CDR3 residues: CASSPQGTPWDYGYTF. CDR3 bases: TGTGCCAGCAGCCCTCAGGGGACACCCTGGGACTATGGCTACACCTTC.

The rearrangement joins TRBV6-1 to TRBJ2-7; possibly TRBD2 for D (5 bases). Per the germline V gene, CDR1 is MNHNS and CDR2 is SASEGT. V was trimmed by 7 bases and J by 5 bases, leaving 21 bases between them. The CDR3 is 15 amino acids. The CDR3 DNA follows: TGTGCCAGCAAAATAGGGAGACTCTCGAGCGACGAGCAGTACTTC. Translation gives CASKIGRLSSDEQYF.

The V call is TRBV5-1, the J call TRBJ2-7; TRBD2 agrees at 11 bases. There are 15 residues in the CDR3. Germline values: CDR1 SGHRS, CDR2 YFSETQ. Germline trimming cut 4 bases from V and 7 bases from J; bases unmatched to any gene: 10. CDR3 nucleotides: TGCGCCAGCAGCCCCTCCCGAAGACTAGCGGGGGAGCAGTACTTC. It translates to CASSPSRRLAGEQYF.

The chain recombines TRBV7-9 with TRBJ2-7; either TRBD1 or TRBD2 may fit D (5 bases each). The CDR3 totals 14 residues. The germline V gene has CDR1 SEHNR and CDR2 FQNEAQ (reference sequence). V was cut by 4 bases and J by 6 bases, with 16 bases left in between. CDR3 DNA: TGTGCCAGCAGCTCTGGGGACGGGCCGGGCGAGCAGTACTTC. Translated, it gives CASSSGDGPGEQYF.

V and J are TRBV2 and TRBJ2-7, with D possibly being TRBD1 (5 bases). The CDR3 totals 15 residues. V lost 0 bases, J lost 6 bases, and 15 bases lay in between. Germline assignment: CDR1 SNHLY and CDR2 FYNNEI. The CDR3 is CASSEAGLLDLEQYF. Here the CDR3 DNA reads TGTGCCAGCAGTGAAGCGGGGCTATTAGATCTCGAGCAGTACTTC.

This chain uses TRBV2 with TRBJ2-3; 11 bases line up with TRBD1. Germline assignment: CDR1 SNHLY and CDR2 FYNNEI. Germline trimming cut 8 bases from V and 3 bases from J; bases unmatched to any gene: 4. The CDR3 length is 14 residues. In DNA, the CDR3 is TGTGCCAGCTTTGGGACAGGGGGGACAGATACGCAGTATTTT. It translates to CASFGTGGTDTQYF. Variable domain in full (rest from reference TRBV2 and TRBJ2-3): EPEVTQTPSHQVTQMGQEVILRCVPISNHLYFYWYRQILGQKVEFLVSFYNNEISEKSEIFDDQFSVERPDGSNFTLKIRSTKLEDSAMYFCASFGTGGTDTQYFGPGTRLTVL.

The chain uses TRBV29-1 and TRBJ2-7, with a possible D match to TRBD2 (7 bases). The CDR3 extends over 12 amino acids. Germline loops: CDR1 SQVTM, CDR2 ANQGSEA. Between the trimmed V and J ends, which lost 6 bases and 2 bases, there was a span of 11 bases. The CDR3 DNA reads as TGCAGCGTCGGGGGGCTCGCCTACGAGCAGTACTTC. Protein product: CSVGGLAYEQYF.